A single sample is the source of the 4 T cell receptor beta chains below, sequenced in a study of cytomegalovirus exposure and HLA in healthy donors. The PCR employed 60 Vbeta primers together with 13 Jbeta primers. Libraries were prepared by immunoSEQ multiplex PCR; TCRdb keeps only in-frame clonotypes and omits some of them. Here the sample spans 35,000 to 45,000 clones, over 40% being singletons. Sequenced sample: PBMCs. The receptor source for this set is a woman aged 35 to 49 in good health and CMV-seropositive.

The chain couples TRBV29-1 to TRBJ1-1; D ambiguous. Between the trimmed V and J ends, which lost 4 bases and 0 bases, there was a span of 15 bases. This CDR3 contains 15 residues. The V gene's germline CDR1 is SQVTM and CDR2 ANQGSEA. CDR3 loop: CSVAAGWGMNTEAFF. The CDR3 DNA follows: TGCAGCGTTGCTGCGGGGTGGGGAATGAACACTGAAGCTTTCTTT.

The chain employs TRBV11-2 and TRBJ1-1, with TRBD1 identical over 9 bases. Germline V gene lookup returns CDR1 SGHAT and CDR2 FQNNGV. V lost 5 bases and J lost 4; bases outside the gene matches: 11. The CDR3 contains 16 residues. CDR3 in amino acids: CASSPRDRALGTEAFF. The DNA for the CDR3 is TGTGCCAGCAGCCCCCGGGACAGGGCTTTAGGCACTGAAGCTTTCTTT.

This clone showed up just a few times. The rearrangement links TRBV4-1 to TRBJ1-4; 8 nucleotides agree with TRBD1. CDR1 and CDR2 (germline): MGHRA, YSYEKL. Trimming at V came to 0 bases and at J to 9 bases, leaving 9 bases not matched to a gene. The CDR3 totals 16 residues. The CDR3 loop is CASSQDGGRDRQKLFF. CDR3 sequence (DNA): TGCGCCAGCAGCCAAGATGGGGGCCGGGACAGGCAAAAACTGTTTTTT.

CDR3 protein: CASSPTGLHSPLHF. DNA for the CDR3: TGTGCCAGTAGTCCGACAGGGCTTCATTCACCCCTCCACTTT. J is TRBJ1-6 and V is TRBV19; 7 bases agree with TRBD1. This CDR3 is 14 amino acids long. Unmatched junction bases numbered 6, after V lost 5 bases and J lost 8 bases. Germline CDR1 and CDR2: LNHDA and SQIVND (reference sequence).